The 26 T cell receptor beta chains below all came from one sample that was sequenced in a study of shared clonotypes between healthy human individuals (dated by TCRdb to 2020 to 2022). Libraries came from the immunoSEQ multiplex PCR assay. TCRdb carries this immuneACCESS record with in-frame sequences only. Its versions omit some clonotypes, under half of them owing to an unresolved V gene in the studies checked, with the rest unexplained. The sample table lists under 600,000 clones, almost 97% of them with a count of one. The ten largest make up 0.045% to 0.07% of the sample. Material for sequencing was naive CD4+ T cells sorted from blood. The sample's cell subset or site label is to be understood as: CD45RA+ positively selected. These receptors were obtained from a woman aged 25 to 45 in good health.

The table lists this clone with a few counts. The chain is built from TRBV19 and TRBJ2-7, with TRBD1 matching 9 bases. The CDR3 contains 13 residues. Germline CDR1 LNHDA, CDR2 SQIVND (reference sequence). The V gene end was trimmed by 7 bases and the J gene end by 4 bases; junction bases not matched to a gene: 5. CDR3 sequence reads: CASKRTGDYEQYF. The CDR3 region has the DNA TGTGCCAGTAAACGGACAGGGGATTACGAGCAGTACTTC.

The chain carries TRBV19 and TRBJ2-3; 10 bases agree with TRBD2. V lost 9 bases, J lost 0 bases, and 24 bases stayed unmatched. The CDR3 extends over 21 amino acids. CDR1 and CDR2 (germline): LNHDA, SQIVND (reference sequence). CDR3 region: CASWVRTRYYEREGSTDTQYF. CDR3 coding DNA: TGTGCCAGCTGGGTCCGCACACGATATTATGAGCGGGAGGGGAGCACAGATACGCAGTATTTT.

This chain joins TRBV9 and TRBJ2-3; D not certain. Trimming left V 3 bases short and J 2 bases short, with 16 bases between. CDR1 and CDR2 (germline): SGDLS, YYNGEE. This CDR3 contains 16 residues. CDR3 residues: CASSATSGTLTDTQYF. The CDR3 DNA reads as TGTGCCAGCAGCGCGACGTCCGGAACTCTCACAGATACGCAGTATTTT.

The chain links TRBV5-1 to TRBJ2-7; 7 bases map to TRBD2. The CDR3 covers 14 residues. V was pared by 1 base and J by 2 bases, with 3 bases of the junction left unmatched. Looked up from germline, CDR1 is SGHRS and CDR2 is YFSETQ. The CDR3 region has the DNA TGCGCCAGCAGCTTGCACCGGGGGGCCTACGAGCAGTACTTC. This codes for CASSLHRGAYEQYF.

The rearrangement links TRBV10-3 to TRBJ2-7, with TRBD2 identical over 10 bases. The CDR3 runs to 16 residues. Germline assignment: CDR1 ENHRY and CDR2 SYGVKD. V gave up 3 bases and J gave up 5 bases; unmatched junction bases: 10. CDR3 sequence (DNA): TGTGCCATCAGTGATCCTGCTAGCGGGAGCGGCAACGAGCAGTACTTC. It specifies CAISDPASGSGNEQYF.

V and J are TRBV19 and TRBJ2-1; D is unclear. The V end lost 4 bases, the J end lost 10 bases, and 8 bases lay between the germline ends. Per the germline V gene, CDR1 is LNHDA and CDR2 is SQIVND (reference sequence). The CDR3 runs 11 residues. The CDR3 DNA reads TGTGCCAGTAGTAGGGAAGGGGAGCAGTTCTTC. This sequence encodes CASSREGEQFF.

V gene TRBV5-6 combines with J gene TRBJ2-5; 7 nucleotides agree with TRBD2. Germline loops: CDR1 SGHDT, CDR2 YYEEEE. V shed 1 base, J shed 4 bases, and the junction held 10 bases outside the gene matches. The CDR3 extends over 16 amino acids. The CDR3 loop reads CASSLRGPGGGETQYF. The CDR3 bases are TGTGCCAGCAGCTTGAGGGGCCCGGGAGGAGGAGAGACCCAGTACTTC.

The rearrangement links TRBV6-6 to TRBJ2-1; 10 positions agree with TRBD1. The CDR3 consists of 15 residues. Germline CDR1 and CDR2: MNHNY and SVGAGI (reference sequence). Trimming at V came to 0 bases and at J to 8 bases, leaving 4 bases not matched to a gene. The CDR3 nucleotides read TGTGCCAGCAGTTACTCGGGACAGGGGAGCCATGAGCAGTTCTTC. It translates to CASSYSGQGSHEQFF.

The chain is built from TRBV6-1 and TRBJ1-4; perhaps TRBD1 as D (5 bases). V dropped 1 base and J dropped 7 bases, with 16 bases sitting between them. Germline lookup yields CDR1 MNHNS and CDR2 SASEGT. The CDR3 is made up of 16 amino acids. As DNA, the CDR3 is TGTGCCAGCAGTGAAGAGACACGGGGGGGTGGTGAAAAACTGTTTTTT. Amino acids: CASSEETRGGGEKLFF.

The rearrangement uses TRBV30 and TRBJ2-5; D remains ambiguous. The J call may be mistaken, given a closer DNA end match to TRBJ2-7. The CDR3 length is 14 residues. In germline, CDR1 is GTSNPN, CDR2 SVGIG (reference sequence). CDR3 residues: CAWSVLHSSYEQYF. CDR3 nucleotides: TGTGCCTGGAGTGTACTCCACAGTTCCTACGAGCAGTACTTC.

CDR3 in DNA: TGTGCCTGGTTGAGCCCAAACCCAGGGGTACATGGCTACACCTTC. Its translation: CAWLSPNPGVHGYTF. The V gene is TRBV30, the J gene TRBJ1-2, with D possibly TRBD1 on 6 matching bases. Germline V gene data show CDR1 as GTSNPN and CDR2 as SVGIG (reference sequence). The V and J ends lost 5 bases and 6 bases respectively, with 22 bases between them. The CDR3 is made up of 15 amino acids.

This clone has only one observation. The V call is TRBV7-2, the J call TRBJ2-1, with D tentatively TRBD1 (6 bases). V lost 6 bases to trimming and J lost 0 bases, with 12 bases between them. CDR1 is SGHTA, CDR2 FQGNSA, per germline. This CDR3 is built from 15 residues. CDR3 nucleotide sequence: TGTGCCAGCAGACAGGGCCTGAGCTCCTACAATGAGCAGTTCTTC. It specifies CASRQGLSSYNEQFF.

V and J are TRBV10-2 and TRBJ2-6; no clear D gene. Trimming removed 7 bases from V and 0 bases from J, with 7 bases in between. The V gene's germline CDR1 is WSHSY and CDR2 SAAADI. The CDR3 consists of 14 residues. DNA of the CDR3: TGCGCCAGCACCTTATCCTCTGGGGCCAACGTCCTGACTTTC. This sequence encodes CASTLSSGANVLTF.

The rearrangement links TRBV2 to TRBJ2-7; D might be TRBD1 or TRBD2, each matching 7 bases. This CDR3 comprises 13 residues. Germline values: CDR1 SNHLY, CDR2 FYNNEI. V dropped 11 bases and J dropped 9 bases, with 23 bases sitting between them. CDR3 bases: TGTGCCTTGGGGGGGACAGCAAACTCGGGGCAGTACTTC. This codes for CALGGTANSGQYF.

The chain carries TRBV6-6 and TRBJ1-1; TRBD1 aligns across 7 bases. The CDR3 is made up of 15 amino acids. CDR1 MNHNY and CDR2 SVGAGI come from the germline V gene (reference sequence). V was clipped by 6 bases and J by 4 bases; unmatched bases: 11. The CDR3 coding sequence is TGTGCCAGCAGGGACCTTAAGGAGGGGGCCACTGAAGCTTTCTTT. It encodes CASRDLKEGATEAFF.

The V and J genes are TRBV28 and TRBJ2-2; no clear D gene. The CDR3 length is 11 residues. CDR1 and CDR2 from the germline V gene are MDHEN and SYDVKM. V shed 3 bases and J shed 6 bases, with 2 bases lying between them. Written as DNA, the CDR3 is TGTGCCAGCAGTTTTTCCGGGGAGCTGTTTTTT. It translates to CASSFSGELFF. The entire variable domain, with the rest obtained from reference TRBV28 and TRBJ2-2, is as follows: DVKVTQSSRYLVKRTGEKVFLECVQDMDHENMFWYRQDPGLGLRLIYFSYDVKMKEKGDIPEGYSVSREKKERFSLILESASTNQTSMYLCASSFSGELFFGEGSRLTVL.

The J gene is TRBJ2-3, the V gene TRBV27; D is unresolved. CDR3 length: 14 amino acids. V dropped 2 bases and J dropped 4 bases, with 10 bases sitting between them. From germline, CDR1 is MNHEY and CDR2 SMNVEV (reference sequence). The CDR3 nucleotides read TGTGCCAGCAGTTTACGAACACGGGCAGATACGCAGTATTTT. Residues: CASSLRTRADTQYF.

The chain uses TRBV10-2 and TRBJ1-4; the D is unclear. V shed 3 bases and J shed 4 bases, with 12 bases lying between them. The CDR3 extends over 15 amino acids. Germline V gives CDR1 WSHSY, CDR2 SAAADI. This CDR3 reads CASSEGGRSNEKLFF. In nucleotides, the CDR3 is TGCGCCAGCAGTGAAGGCGGAAGGAGTAATGAAAAACTGTTTTTT.

The rearrangement links TRBV28 to TRBJ2-1; 7 bases are a match to TRBD1. The J segment lost 7 bases and the V segment lost 1 base, leaving 7 bases of the junction unmatched. Germline V gene data show CDR1 as MDHEN and CDR2 as SYDVKM. This CDR3 region has 15 residues. CDR3 protein: CASSLSGTALNEQFF. DNA of the CDR3: TGTGCCAGCAGTTTATCCGGGACAGCCTTAAATGAGCAGTTCTTC.

This clone was detected once. This sequence joins TRBV28 and TRBJ1-4; a possible D gene is TRBD1 (6 bases). The V end was cut by 6 bases, the J end by 7 bases, with 15 bases between. The CDR3 totals 14 residues. Looked up from germline, CDR1 is MDHEN and CDR2 is SYDVKM. The CDR3 region is CASSFRGVAEKLFF. CDR3 DNA: TGTGCCAGCAGCTTTAGGGGGGTCGCTGAAAAACTGTTTTTT.

The rearrangement uses TRBV7-2 and TRBJ2-3; 10 bases line up with TRBD2. CDR3 length: 16 amino acids. With 2 bases clipped from V and 4 bases from J, the junction kept 6 bases outside the gene matches. Germline V lookup: CDR1 SGHTA, CDR2 FQGNSA. CDR3 residues: CASSLPASGGSDTQYF. CDR3 coding DNA: TGTGCCAGCAGCTTACCGGCTAGCGGGGGCTCAGATACGCAGTATTTT.

The chain uses TRBV29-1 and TRBJ2-1; 7 bases are a match to TRBD1. Germline lookup yields CDR1 SQVTM and CDR2 ANQGSEA. J lost 5 bases, V lost 6 bases, and 22 bases had no gene match. CDR3 length: 18 amino acids. The CDR3 region is CSVFAVPRTGQRNNEQFF. The DNA for the CDR3 is TGCAGCGTCTTTGCCGTACCTCGGACAGGCCAAAGAAACAATGAGCAGTTCTTC.

The chain links TRBV29-1 to TRBJ2-7; 10 positions agree with TRBD2. V lost 3 bases and J lost 4; bases outside the gene matches: 0. The CDR3 loop spans 12 amino acids. Per the germline V gene, CDR1 is SQVTM and CDR2 is ANQGSEA. CDR3 sequence (DNA): TGCAGCGTTGAGACTAGCGGGTACGAGCAGTACTTC. Residues: CSVETSGYEQYF.

CDR3 sequence reads: CASSVAPQGDEKLFF. CDR3 nucleotides: TGTGCCAGCAGCGTAGCTCCGCAGGGGGATGAAAAACTGTTTTTT. The chain is built from TRBV9 and TRBJ1-4; 7 nucleotides match TRBD1. V trimming: 0 bases; J trimming: 6 bases; junction bases outside the gene matches: 5. The germline V gene encodes CDR1 SGDLS and CDR2 YYNGEE. The CDR3 loop spans 15 amino acids.

The chain joins TRBV9 to TRBJ2-3; 12 positions agree with TRBD2. Trimming cost V 1 base and J 4 bases; bases outside gene matches: 4. The CDR3 contains 16 residues. Germline V gene data show CDR1 as SGDLS and CDR2 as YYNGEE. CDR3 sequence: CASSVTTSGSPDTQYF. DNA of the CDR3: TGTGCCAGCAGCGTAACGACTAGCGGGAGTCCAGATACGCAGTATTTT.

The CDR3 spells CASSLPRGGLGTEAFF. CDR3 coding DNA: TGTGCCAGCAGCTTGCCCCGGGGGGGTCTGGGCACTGAAGCTTTCTTT. The chain uses TRBV5-4 and TRBJ1-1, with D perhaps matching TRBD1 (5 bases). Between the trimmed V and J ends, which lost 1 base and 4 bases, there was a span of 17 bases. The germline V gene has CDR1 SGHNT and CDR2 YYREEE (reference sequence). This CDR3 region has 16 residues.